The 5 T cell receptor beta chains reported below all come from one sample, sequenced in a study of cytomegalovirus exposure and HLA in healthy donors. Amplification used 60 Vbeta primers and 13 Jbeta primers. Profiled with immunoSEQ multiplex PCR; TCRdb holds only in-frame clones, not every one. This sample has around 210,000 clones, with 85% found just once. Material for sequencing was PBMCs. The receptor source for this set is a girl aged 2 to 9 in good health and CMV-seronegative.

This clone showed up just once. This chain uses TRBV6-4 with TRBJ2-5, with 7 positions matching TRBD2. Germline lookup yields CDR1 MRHNA and CDR2 SNTAGT. This CDR3 comprises 14 residues. V dropped 6 bases and J dropped 7; count of bases not matched to a gene: 11. The CDR3 is CASSPDSGVGTQYF. DNA of the CDR3: TGTGCCAGCAGCCCTGACAGCGGGGTAGGGACCCAGTACTTC.

The V call is TRBV27, the J call TRBJ1-1; D perhaps matches TRBD1 (6 bases). Germline V gives CDR1 MNHEY, CDR2 SMNVEV (reference sequence). V lost 6 bases to trimming and J lost 7 bases, with 15 bases between them. The CDR3 consists of 13 residues. CDR3: CASRPYREGEAFF. CDR3 nucleotides: TGTGCCAGCAGACCCTACAGGGAGGGTGAAGCTTTCTTT.

The chain uses TRBV27 and TRBJ2-7; TRBD1 matches at 12 bases. Per germline, CDR1 MNHEY and CDR2 SMNVEV (reference sequence). The V and J ends lost 8 bases and 5 bases, in that order; junction bases with no gene match: 4. The CDR3 is made up of 13 amino acids. This CDR3 reads CASGGTGGNEQYF. CDR3 sequence (DNA): TGTGCCAGCGGGGGGACAGGGGGCAACGAGCAGTACTTC.

The chain uses TRBV11-1 and TRBJ2-2; 8 nucleotides agree with TRBD2. CDR3 size: 12 residues. Trimming took 6 bases from V and 13 from J; bases not matched to a gene: 7. From germline, CDR1 is SGHAT and CDR2 FQDESV (reference sequence). The CDR3 coding sequence is TGTGCCAGCAGATACGTAGCGGGAAGGCTGTTTTTT. It is translated as CASRYVAGRLFF.

The chain recombines TRBV12-5 with TRBJ2-7; TRBD2 matches 14 bases. From germline, CDR1 is LGHNT and CDR2 FRNRAP. Losses at the gene ends were 1 base for V and 5 bases for J; bases not matched to a gene: 10. The CDR3 has 18 amino acids. The CDR3 coding sequence is TGTGCTAGTGGTTTGGGGGGACTAGCGGGAGAGATCGGCCACGAGCAGTACTTC. Translation gives CASGLGGLAGEIGHEQYF.